This TCR beta chain is drawn from a study of tumor-infiltrating lymphocytes in primary liver carcinoma. Germline DNA was extracted alongside blood RNA, which was obtained from unsorted whole blood. This clonotype has only a few counts. From about 490 ng of total RNA, TCR beta-specific cDNA was reverse-transcribed using a constant-region primer. Three nested multiplex PCR rounds, a slightly modified ARM-PCR, produced the libraries for TCR beta. Researchers ran the first two PCR rounds for about 11 cycles each with TRBV1-TRBV30 forward primers and a C-beta reverse primer. MiXCR, run by TCRdb on the multiplex PCR reads, gives a single entry per CDR3 protein. Among approximately 330,000 distinct CDR3 sequences listed, roughly two thirds were seen once. CDR3 size: 18 residues. From germline, CDR1 is LGHNT and CDR2 FRNRAP. J gave up 3 bases and V 0 bases, and 10 bases lay outside the gene matches.

The source of this sequence is a man between 40 and 49 years old with primary liver carcinoma and hepatitis B virus infection. The chain combines TRBV12-5 with TRBJ2-3; 9 nucleotides line up with TRBD2. Sequencing was done on a sample of peripheral blood. The CDR3 loop reads CASGLVLTASGKTDTQYF. The CDR3 DNA follows: TGTGCTAGTGGTTTGGTACTAACGGCTAGCGGGAAGACAGATACGCAGTATTTT.